A single sample gave rise to the 25 T cell receptor beta chains below, sequenced in a study of Tregs in tolerant kidney transplant recipients. The data were produced by immunoSEQ multiplex PCR, yet TCRdb's version contains in-frame clones alone and is incomplete. The sample shows some 110,000 clones, around 91% of them seen only once. Sequencing was carried out using CD4+ T cells from blood. The receptors originated from a human donor in good health.

CDR3 amino acids: CASSQSGAGPPYEQYF. The DNA of the CDR3 is TGCGCCAGCAGTCAATCGGGGGCGGGTCCCCCCTACGAGCAGTACTTC. The chain employs TRBV23-1 and TRBJ2-7, with a possible D match to TRBD1 (6 bases). TRBV23-1 is identified as an open reading frame with a role that is uncertain. The length of the CDR3 is 16 residues. The ends were cut back, 0 bases at V and 2 bases at J, with 14 bases in the middle.

The chain employs TRBV5-6 and TRBJ1-4; the match to TRBD1 covers 9 bases. The CDR3 is 16 amino acids. V shed 3 bases, J shed 2 bases, and the junction held 5 bases outside the gene matches. CDR1 is SGHDT, CDR2 YYEEEE, per germline. CDR3 DNA: TGTGCCAGCAGCTCTATAGGGACAGGGACTAATGAAAAACTGTTTTTT. This translates into CASSSIGTGTNEKLFF.

The chain is built from TRBV6-6 and TRBJ2-2; D is possibly TRBD1 (5 bases). This CDR3 has 11 amino acids. V was shortened by 10 bases and J by 4 bases, with 7 bases between the two germline ends. Germline-derived CDR1 and CDR2 are MNHNY and SVGAGI (reference sequence). The CDR3 nucleotides read TGTGCCATAAGGGGCACCGGGGAGCTGTTTTTT. As protein: CAIRGTGELFF.

This chain connects TRBV15 to TRBJ1-1, with D uncertain. The V end lost 3 bases, the J end lost 7 bases, and 15 bases lay between the germline ends. CDR1 and CDR2 (germline): LNHNV, YYDKDF (reference sequence). This CDR3 is 14 amino acids long. The chain's CDR3 is CATSRPGGWGEAFF. The CDR3 nucleotides read TGTGCCACCAGCAGGCCGGGAGGGTGGGGTGAAGCTTTCTTT. Together with reference TRBV15 and TRBJ1-1, the CDR3 gives the full variable domain: DAMVIQNPRYQVTQFGKPVTLSCSQTLNHNVMYWYQQKSSQAPKLLFHYYDKDFNNEADTPDNFQSRRPNTSFCFLDIRSPGLGDTAMYLCATSRPGGWGEAFFGQGTRLTVV.

The rearrangement links TRBV5-1 to TRBJ2-3; TRBD2 aligns across 10 bases. V lost 5 bases, J lost 6 bases, and 6 bases stayed unmatched. Germline CDR1 reads SGHRS; CDR2 reads YFSETQ. The CDR3 totals 14 residues. The CDR3 reads CASRASGRGDTQYF. In DNA, the CDR3 is TGCGCCAGCAGGGCTAGCGGGAGAGGGGATACGCAGTATTTT.

The rearrangement joins TRBV2 to TRBJ2-7, with D maybe TRBD1 (6 bases). V lost 4 bases to trimming and J lost 3 bases, with 10 bases between them. The CDR3 covers 13 residues. CDR1 SNHLY and CDR2 FYNNEI come from the germline V gene. CDR3 sequence (DNA): TGTGCCAGCAGTGTGGGACACGTCTACGAGCAGTACTTC. The encoded protein is CASSVGHVYEQYF.

This chain links TRBV30 with TRBJ2-2; 9 nucleotides align to TRBD1. CDR1 is GTSNPN, CDR2 SVGIG, per germline (reference sequence). The CDR3 is made up of 16 amino acids. The CDR3 region is CASDRGAALNTGELFF. The CDR3 DNA follows: TGTGCGTCGGACAGGGGAGCTGCCCTGAACACCGGGGAGCTGTTTTTT.

The rearrangement links TRBV7-9 to TRBJ1-5, with 8 bases matching TRBD1. The trim removed 1 base at V and 6 bases at J, leaving 11 bases unmatched. CDR1 is SEHNR, CDR2 FQNEAQ, per germline (reference sequence). CDR3 length: 17 amino acids. The CDR3 here is CASSLGVGQGRGQPQHF. The CDR3 bases are TGTGCCAGCAGCTTAGGCGTTGGACAGGGTAGGGGTCAGCCCCAGCATTTT.

The CDR3 is CASSFRQGADTDTQYF. CDR3 in DNA: TGTGCCAGCAGTTTTCGACAGGGGGCGGACACAGATACGCAGTATTTT. The chain couples TRBV27 to TRBJ2-3; 10 bases are a match to TRBD1. Trimming took 3 bases from V and 2 from J; bases not matched to a gene: 5. The CDR3 totals 16 residues. Germline CDR1 and CDR2: MNHEY and SMNVEV (reference sequence).

This chain joins TRBV9 and TRBJ2-5; unclear D gene. The V and J ends lost 0 bases and 2 bases respectively, with 14 bases between them. CDR1 is SGDLS and CDR2 is YYNGEE in the germline V gene. The CDR3 is 16 amino acids. CDR3 residues: CASSVEKYVGQETQYF. CDR3 DNA sequence: TGTGCCAGCAGCGTAGAGAAATATGTGGGGCAAGAGACCCAGTACTTC.

The chain recombines TRBV6-5 with TRBJ2-3, with D uncertain. The germline V gene has CDR1 MNHEY and CDR2 SVGAGI. This CDR3 contains 13 residues. Trimming took off 2 bases at V and 4 bases at J, with 7 bases between the two ends. CDR3 region: CASSYRVSDTQYF. The CDR3 DNA is TGTGCCAGCAGTTACAGGGTATCAGATACGCAGTATTTT.

This sequence joins TRBV4-1 and TRBJ2-1; D not resolved. The CDR3 sequence is 15 residues long. V was cut by 2 bases and J by 6 bases, with 14 bases left in between. The germline V gene has CDR1 MGHRA and CDR2 YSYEKL. The chain's CDR3 is CASSQPRAMGNEQFF. The CDR3 DNA is TGCGCCAGCAGCCAACCCCGGGCCATGGGCAATGAGCAGTTCTTC.

The chain combines TRBV7-9 with TRBJ2-2; possible D gene TRBD2, 5 bases. Germline assignment: CDR1 SEHNR and CDR2 FQNEAQ (reference sequence). The ends were cut back, 6 bases at V and 7 bases at J, with 9 bases in the middle. The CDR3 has 12 residues. The CDR3 spells CASRLEGGELFF. CDR3 DNA: TGTGCCAGCAGGCTAGAGGGCGGGGAGCTGTTTTTT. Full variable domain (rest looked up from reference TRBV7-9 and TRBJ2-2): DTGVSQNPRHKITKRGQNVTFRCDPISEHNRLYWYRQTLGQGPEFLTYFQNEAQLEKSRLLSDRFSAERPKGSFSTLEIQRTEQGDSAMYLCASRLEGGELFFGEGSRLTVL.

The chain employs TRBV30 and TRBJ2-3; 9 bases agree with TRBD2. The trim removed 0 bases at V and 1 base at J, leaving 8 bases unmatched. Germline values: CDR1 GTSNPN, CDR2 SVGIG (reference sequence). The CDR3 totals 17 residues. The CDR3 nucleotides are TGTGCCTGGAGTGTACGGAGTAGCGGGGGCCGCACAGATACGCAGTATTTT. Translating gives CAWSVRSSGGRTDTQYF. Full variable domain (missing parts from reference TRBV30 and TRBJ2-3): SQTIHQWPATLVQPVGSPLSLECTVEGTSNPNLYWYRQAAGRGLQLLFYSVGIGQISSEVPQNLSASRPQDRQFILSSKKLLLSDSGFYLCAWSVRSSGGRTDTQYFGPGTRLTVL.

This clone was counted once. This sequence joins TRBV7-2 and TRBJ2-3; either TRBD1 or TRBD2 may fit D (6 bases each). V was clipped by 5 bases and J by 4 bases, with 22 bases between them. Germline-derived CDR1 and CDR2 are SGHTA and FQGNSA. The length of the CDR3 is 17 residues. The CDR3 loop is CASSPPRWGAFPDTQYF. The CDR3 nucleotides are TGTGCCAGCAGCCCTCCGCGCTGGGGGGCGTTCCCAGATACGCAGTATTTT.

This clone was seen once. As DNA, the CDR3 is TGCGCCAGCAGAGAGAGACAGGGAAGGGCTGGAAACACCATATATTTT. As protein: CASRERQGRAGNTIYF. V gene TRBV10-1 combines with J gene TRBJ1-3, with TRBD1 matching 7 bases. The germline V gene has CDR1 WNHNN and CDR2 SYGVQD (reference sequence). Germline trimming cut 6 bases from V and 2 bases from J; bases unmatched to any gene: 10. The CDR3 totals 16 residues.

The V gene is TRBV5-8, the J gene TRBJ1-5; a possible D gene is TRBD1 (6 bases). The germline CDR1 and CDR2 sequences are SGHTS and YDEGEE. The CDR3 is 14 amino acids. Trimming left V 2 bases short and J 5 bases short, with 11 bases between. This chain's CDR3 is CASSLWTDYQPQHF. CDR3 bases: TGTGCCAGCAGCTTATGGACAGACTATCAGCCCCAGCATTTT.

This clone was observed a single time. The gene calls are TRBV7-8 and TRBJ2-5, with D possibly matching TRBD2 (5 bases). CDR1 is SGHVS, CDR2 FQNEAQ, per germline. V lost 2 bases to trimming and J lost 4 bases, with 23 bases between them. The CDR3 runs to 18 residues. The CDR3 DNA follows: TGTGCCAGCAGCTTACCGGTATCAGGACTGGTCTACTTAGAGACCCAGTACTTC. Amino acids: CASSLPVSGLVYLETQYF.

V usage is TRBV15 and J usage is TRBJ2-5, with D perhaps matching TRBD1 (5 bases). Trimming took 1 base from V and 5 from J, leaving 11 bases between them. Germline V gene data show CDR1 as LNHNV and CDR2 as YYDKDF (reference sequence). CDR3 length: 14 residues. The CDR3 is CATSRGQGLETQYF. As DNA, the CDR3 is TGTGCCACCAGCAGAGGGCAGGGCCTGGAGACCCAGTACTTC.

This chain connects TRBV19 to TRBJ2-6, with D perhaps matching TRBD1 (5 bases). V dropped 6 bases and J dropped 0 bases, with 6 bases sitting between them. The germline CDR1 and CDR2 sequences are LNHDA and SQIVND (reference sequence). The CDR3 consists of 14 residues. CDR3 DNA sequence: TGTGCCAGTAGAAGGGGCTCTGGGGCCAACGTCCTGACTTTC. Its translation: CASRRGSGANVLTF. The full variable domain, its missing parts supplied by reference TRBV19 and TRBJ2-6, is DGGITQSPKYLFRKEGQNVTLSCEQNLNHDAMYWYRQDPGQGLRLIYYSQIVNDFQKGDIAEGYSVSREKKESFPLTVTSAQKNPTAFYLCASRRGSGANVLTFGAGSRLTVL.

V and J are TRBV18 and TRBJ1-1; D is unresolved. This CDR3 has 13 residues. Germline V gives CDR1 KGHSH, CDR2 LQKENI. Between the trimmed V and J ends, which lost 3 bases and 4 bases, there was a span of 9 bases. The CDR3 nucleotides read TGTGCCAGCTCACCGGTCACAGCCACTGAAGCTTTCTTT. This gives the protein CASSPVTATEAFF. The variable domain in full, with the rest retrieved from reference TRBV18 and TRBJ1-1, is NAGVMQNPRHLVRRRGQEARLRCSPMKGHSHVYWYRQLPEEGLKFMVYLQKENIIDESGMPKERFSAEFPKEGPSILRIQQVVRGDSAAYFCASSPVTATEAFFGQGTRLTVV.

A few counts support this clone. The gene calls are TRBV6-6 and TRBJ1-2, with D tentatively TRBD1 (5 bases). The CDR3 is 16 amino acids. Trimming stripped 0 bases from V and 4 bases from J, with 15 bases between. Looked up from germline, CDR1 is MNHNY and CDR2 is SVGAGI (reference sequence). The CDR3 coding sequence is TGTGCCAGCAGTTACTCGAAGCAGGGAAGGGGCTATGGCTACACCTTC. Translating it yields CASSYSKQGRGYGYTF.

This chain links TRBV18 with TRBJ1-1, with D maybe TRBD1 (6 bases). Trimming removed 0 bases from V and 5 bases from J, with 16 bases in between. There are 16 residues in the CDR3. Germline values: CDR1 KGHSH, CDR2 LQKENI. CDR3 in DNA: TGTGCCAGCTCACCACCGTCAGGGGCCGTCGGGACTGAAGCTTTCTTT. Translated: CASSPPSGAVGTEAFF.

This clone was found once. The chain carries TRBV11-2 and TRBJ2-1; D might be TRBD1 or TRBD2, each matching 5 bases. Trimming stripped 5 bases from V and 6 bases from J, with 20 bases between. CDR1 SGHAT and CDR2 FQNNGV come from the germline V gene. The CDR3 contains 16 residues. Written as DNA, the CDR3 is TGTGCCAGCAGCCCCGTCCGGGGCGGTCCGCGCAATGAGCAGTTCTTC. As protein: CASSPVRGGPRNEQFF. Drawing the rest from reference TRBV11-2 and TRBJ2-1, the complete variable domain is EAGVAQSPRYKIIEKRQSVAFWCNPISGHATLYWYQQILGQGPKLLIQFQNNGVVDDSQLPKDRFSAERLKGVDSTLKIQPAKLEDSAVYLCASSPVRGGPRNEQFFGPGTRLTVL.

This chain connects TRBV29-1 to TRBJ1-5; TRBD1 might be the D (5 bases). The CDR3 spans 13 residues. V dropped 0 bases and J dropped 11 bases, with 14 bases sitting between them. The germline gives CDR1 SQVTM, CDR2 ANQGSEA. CDR3 coding DNA: TGCAGCGTTGAAGACTCCGGGACCTCATCCCAGCATTTT. Translation gives CSVEDSGTSSQHF.